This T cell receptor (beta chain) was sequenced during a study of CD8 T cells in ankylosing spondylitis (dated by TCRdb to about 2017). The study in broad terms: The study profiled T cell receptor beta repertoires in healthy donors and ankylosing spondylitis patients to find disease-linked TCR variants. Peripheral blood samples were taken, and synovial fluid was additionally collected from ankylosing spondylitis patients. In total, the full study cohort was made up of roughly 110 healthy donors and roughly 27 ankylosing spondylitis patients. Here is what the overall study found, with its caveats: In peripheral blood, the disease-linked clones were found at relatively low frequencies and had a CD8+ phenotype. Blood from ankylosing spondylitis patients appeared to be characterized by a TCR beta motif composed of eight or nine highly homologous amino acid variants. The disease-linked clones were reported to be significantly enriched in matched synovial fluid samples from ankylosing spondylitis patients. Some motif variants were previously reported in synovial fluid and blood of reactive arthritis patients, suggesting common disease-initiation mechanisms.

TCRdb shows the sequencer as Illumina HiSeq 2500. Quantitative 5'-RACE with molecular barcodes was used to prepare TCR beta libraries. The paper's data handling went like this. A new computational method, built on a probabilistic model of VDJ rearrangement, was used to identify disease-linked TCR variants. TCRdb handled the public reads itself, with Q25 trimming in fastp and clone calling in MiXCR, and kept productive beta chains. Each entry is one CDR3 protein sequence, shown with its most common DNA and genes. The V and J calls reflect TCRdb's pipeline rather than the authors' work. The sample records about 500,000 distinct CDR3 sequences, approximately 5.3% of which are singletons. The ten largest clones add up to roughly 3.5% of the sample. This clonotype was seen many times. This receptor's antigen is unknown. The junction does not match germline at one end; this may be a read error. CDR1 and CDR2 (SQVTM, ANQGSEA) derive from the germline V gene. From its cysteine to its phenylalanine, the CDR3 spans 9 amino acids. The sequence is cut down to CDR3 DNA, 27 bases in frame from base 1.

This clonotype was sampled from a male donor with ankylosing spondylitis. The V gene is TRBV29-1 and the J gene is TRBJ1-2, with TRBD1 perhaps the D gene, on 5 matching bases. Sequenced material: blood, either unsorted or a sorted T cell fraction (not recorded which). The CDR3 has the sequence CSVDGTSSF. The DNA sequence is TGCAGCGTTGATGGGACCTCCTCCTTC.